The T cell receptor beta chain described here comes from a study of blood T cell repertoires in COVID-19. Overall study: Samples representing acute and convalescent COVID-19 were sourced from the United States, Italy and Spain.

Everyone who took part was roughly 18 to 89 years old, and they came from 24 US areas. Donors were grouped by their self-reported clinical history. Authors' processing steps: The assay estimated nucleated cells by amplifying reference gene primers. Sequencing used immunoSEQ multiplex PCR; TCRdb keeps in-frame clones, though not all of them. From that table come the V and J calls and clone size; the DNA was used to work out D and trimming. Of some 210,000 clones listed, roughly 90% are singletons. The source is a man aged 18 to 30 with acute COVID-19. Sequences were obtained from PBMCs or T cells enriched from blood (not recorded which).

The CDR3 DNA sequence: TGCGCCAGCAGCCAAGATCTCGGGCTAGCGGGAGAGAATGAGCAGTTCTTC. It yields the protein CASSQDLGLAGENEQFF. The chain has TRBV4-1 and TRBJ2-1; 10 bases align to TRBD2. From germline, CDR1 is MGHRA and CDR2 YSYEKL. Trimming took 0 bases from V and 7 from J; bases not matched to a gene: 9. This CDR3 comprises 17 residues.